This passage covers 18 T cell receptor beta chains from one sample sequenced in a study of cytomegalovirus exposure and HLA in healthy donors. Sequenced by immunoSEQ multiplex PCR; TCRdb stores in-frame clones only, minus some. The sample holds around 260,000 clones, roughly 87% seen once. Sample: PBMCs. Every receptor here comes from a woman aged 25-40 years in good health and CMV-seronegative.

The chain couples TRBV27 to TRBJ2-1; 10 bases align to TRBD1. After removal of 5 bases from V and 0 bases from J, the junction contained 13 bases not matched to a gene. Germline-derived CDR1 and CDR2 are MNHEY and SMNVEV (reference sequence). The CDR3 extends over 19 amino acids. CDR3 coding DNA: TGTGCCAGCAGTGGGGACAGGGGACATAGCGGTAGCTCCTACAATGAGCAGTTCTTC. Translating it yields CASSGDRGHSGSSYNEQFF.

The genes are TRBV7-8 and TRBJ2-2, with TRBD2 matching over 12 bases. From germline, CDR1 is SGHVS and CDR2 FQNEAQ. Trimming at V came to 7 bases and at J to 1 base, leaving 10 bases not matched to a gene. The CDR3 runs 18 residues. CDR3 region: CASILRASGRVNTGELFF. CDR3 bases: TGTGCCAGCATCCTAAGAGCTAGCGGGAGGGTGAACACCGGGGAGCTGTTTTTT. Drawing the rest from reference TRBV7-8 and TRBJ2-2, the complete variable domain is GAGVSQSPRYKVAKRGQDVALRCDPISGHVSLFWYQQALGQGPEFLTYFQNEAQLDKSGLPSDRFFAERPEGSVSTLKIQRTQQEDSAVYLCASILRASGRVNTGELFFGEGSRLTVL.

The chain recombines TRBV27 with TRBJ1-1, with D perhaps matching TRBD1 (6 bases). CDR1 MNHEY and CDR2 SMNVEV come from the germline V gene (reference sequence). The CDR3 has 12 residues. V shed 4 bases and J shed 6 bases, with 9 bases lying between them. CDR3 loop: CASSSTGAEAFF. In nucleotides, the CDR3 is TGTGCCAGCAGTTCGACAGGCGCTGAAGCTTTCTTT.

The chain links TRBV2 to TRBJ2-1, with D perhaps matching TRBD2 (6 bases). V lost 10 bases, J lost 4 bases, and 20 bases lay in between. Per the germline V gene, CDR1 is SNHLY and CDR2 is FYNNEI. This CDR3 comprises 15 residues. CDR3 loop: CAIGPEGGWYNEQFF. The CDR3 DNA is TGTGCCATCGGACCAGAGGGAGGTTGGTACAATGAGCAGTTCTTC.

This rearrangement joins TRBV5-6 to TRBJ1-2, with 11 positions matching TRBD1. The junction had 4 bases not matched to a gene; V was cut back by 4 bases and J by 2 bases. CDR1 and CDR2 (germline): SGHDT, YYEEEE. The length of the CDR3 is 15 residues. The CDR3 region is CASSAGTGGNYGYTF. The CDR3 DNA reads as TGTGCCAGCAGCGCAGGGACAGGGGGGAACTATGGCTACACCTTC.

The chain uses TRBV27 and TRBJ2-7; D not certain. Germline V gives CDR1 MNHEY, CDR2 SMNVEV (reference sequence). The CDR3 has 13 residues. The V gene lost 4 bases and the J gene lost 2 bases, with 9 bases spanning the gap. The CDR3 protein is CASSSLGPYEQYF. CDR3 sequence (DNA): TGTGCCAGCAGTTCTTTAGGGCCCTACGAGCAGTACTTC.

The J gene is TRBJ1-2, the V gene TRBV19, with D hard to call. V lost 7 bases to trimming and J lost 8 bases, with 17 bases between them. Germline-derived CDR1 and CDR2 are LNHDA and SQIVND (reference sequence). The CDR3 length is 13 residues. The CDR3: CASNRGSVGGYTF. For the CDR3, the DNA is TGTGCCAGTAACCGAGGCAGCGTAGGGGGCTACACCTTC.

The chain joins TRBV27 to TRBJ2-3; TRBD2 aligns across 12 bases. Germline V lookup: CDR1 MNHEY, CDR2 SMNVEV (reference sequence). The junction had 2 bases not matched to a gene; V was cut back by 5 bases and J by 2 bases. This CDR3 contains 15 residues. The CDR3 loop reads CASSPSGRATDTQYF. DNA of the CDR3: TGTGCCAGCAGTCCTAGCGGGAGGGCCACAGATACGCAGTATTTT.

This clone showed up just a few times. This chain joins TRBV29-1 and TRBJ2-4; TRBD2 matches 8 bases. Germline loops: CDR1 SQVTM, CDR2 ANQGSEA. The J segment lost 1 base and the V segment lost 7 bases, leaving 18 bases of the junction unmatched. The CDR3 is 18 amino acids. The CDR3 reads CSAGGATVTTSAKNIQYF. As DNA, the CDR3 is TGCAGCGCCGGGGGGGCGACAGTTACCACGAGTGCCAAAAACATTCAGTACTTC.

CDR3 bases: TGTGCCAGCAGTACCCTAAACAATGAGCAGTTCTTC. Amino acid sequence: CASSTLNNEQFF. The V call is TRBV27, the J call TRBJ2-1; D not certain. The CDR3 spans 12 residues. V dropped 5 bases and J dropped 5 bases, with 7 bases sitting between them. In germline, CDR1 is MNHEY, CDR2 SMNVEV (reference sequence).

The genes are TRBV15 and TRBJ2-7; D is perhaps TRBD1 (5 bases). The V and J ends lost 0 bases and 12 bases respectively, with 15 bases between them. Germline values: CDR1 LNHNV, CDR2 YYDKDF (reference sequence). There are 13 residues in the CDR3. The CDR3, as DNA: TGTGCCACCAGCAGAGACAGGGCCGCCGTTTGGTACTTC. Its protein product is CATSRDRAAVWYF.

V usage is TRBV19 and J usage is TRBJ2-7; D perhaps matches TRBD1 (6 bases). Germline lookup yields CDR1 LNHDA and CDR2 SQIVND (reference sequence). The CDR3 is made up of 14 amino acids. The V gene lost 5 bases and the J gene lost 2 bases, with 13 bases spanning the gap. The CDR3 DNA reads as TGTGCCAGTAGTTCTTCCGGGACAACCTACGAGCAGTACTTC. Translating gives CASSSSGTTYEQYF. The full variable domain, rest sourced from reference TRBV19 and TRBJ2-7, is DGGITQSPKYLFRKEGQNVTLSCEQNLNHDAMYWYRQDPGQGLRLIYYSQIVNDFQKGDIAEGYSVSREKKESFPLTVTSAQKNPTAFYLCASSSSGTTYEQYFGPGTRLTVT.

This chain uses TRBV12-5 with TRBJ1-1; D remains unclear. Germline V CDR1 and CDR2: LGHNT, FRNRAP. The CDR3 runs to 13 residues. V lost 6 bases to trimming and J lost 1 base, with 9 bases between them. The CDR3 loop is CASGLTGNTEAFF. Here the CDR3 DNA reads TGTGCTAGTGGCCTGACTGGGAACACTGAAGCTTTCTTT. The full variable domain, in which reference TRBV12-5 and TRBJ1-1 provide the parts outside the CDR3, is DARVTQTPRHKVTEMGQEVTMRCQPILGHNTVFWYRQTMMQGLELLAYFRNRAPLDDSGMPKDRFSAEMPDATLATLKIQPSEPRDSAVYFCASGLTGNTEAFFGQGTRLTVV.

The chain has TRBV6-5 and TRBJ2-3, with 7 bases identical to TRBD2. This CDR3 region has 11 residues. J gave up 3 bases and V 11 bases, and 2 bases lay outside the gene matches. Germline loops: CDR1 MNHEY, CDR2 SVGAGI. CDR3 DNA sequence: TGTGCCGCCGGGAGGACAGATACGCAGTATTTT. It yields the protein CAAGRTDTQYF.

This clone was detected only once. The chain links TRBV4-3 to TRBJ2-7, with TRBD2 matching over 14 bases. The V and J ends lost 3 bases and 4 bases, in that order; junction bases with no gene match: 5. The CDR3 contains 16 residues. CDR1 and CDR2 from the germline V gene are LGHNA and YSLEER. As DNA, the CDR3 is TGCGCCAGCAGCCAGAGACTAGCGGGAGGGCCTTACGAGCAGTACTTC. Protein sequence: CASSQRLAGGPYEQYF.

The chain uses TRBV27 and TRBJ2-5; TRBD2 agrees at 7 bases. Germline V CDR1 and CDR2: MNHEY, SMNVEV (reference sequence). The V segment lost 7 bases and the J segment 1 base; nucleotides outside the gene matches: 12. The CDR3 is 16 residues long. CDR3 coding DNA: TGTGCCAGCAAATTGAATGGGGGACTATTCCAAGAGACCCAGTACTTC. Its translation: CASKLNGGLFQETQYF.

V usage is TRBV7-8 and J usage is TRBJ2-7, with 7 bases aligning to TRBD2. Trimming cost V 6 bases and J 2 bases; bases outside gene matches: 10. Looked up from germline, CDR1 is SGHVS and CDR2 is FQNEAQ. The CDR3 sequence is 15 residues long. The CDR3 DNA sequence: TGTGCCAGCAGGCAAACTAGCGCGATAGCCTACGAGCAGTACTTC. It codes for CASRQTSAIAYEQYF.

This chain joins TRBV27 and TRBJ1-4; a possible D gene is TRBD1 (5 bases). The CDR3 runs to 13 residues. V was trimmed by 10 bases and J by 4 bases, leaving 13 bases between them. Per the germline V gene, CDR1 is MNHEY and CDR2 is SMNVEV (reference sequence). CDR3 nucleotide sequence: TGTGCCAAGCCTGGGGCCTTTAATGAAAAACTGTTTTTT. The encoded protein is CAKPGAFNEKLFF.